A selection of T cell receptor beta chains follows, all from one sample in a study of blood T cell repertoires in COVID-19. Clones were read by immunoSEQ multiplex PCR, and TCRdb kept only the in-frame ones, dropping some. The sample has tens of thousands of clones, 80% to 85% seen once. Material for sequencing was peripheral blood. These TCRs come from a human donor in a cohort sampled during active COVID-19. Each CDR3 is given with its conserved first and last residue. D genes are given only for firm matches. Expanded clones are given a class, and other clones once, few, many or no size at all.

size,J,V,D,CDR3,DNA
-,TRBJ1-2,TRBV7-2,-,CASSLSRRGRSSGYTF,TGTGCCAGCAGCTTATCTCGCAGGGGACGGTCGTCTGGCTACACCTTC
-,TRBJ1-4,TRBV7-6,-,CASRRGPNEKLFF,TGTGCCAGCAGGCGGGGCCCTAATGAAAAACTGTTTTTT
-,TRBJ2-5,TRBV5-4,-,CASSPTISQETQYF,TGTGCCAGCAGCCCCACAATCTCTCAAGAGACCCAGTACTTC
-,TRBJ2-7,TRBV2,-,CASSYRVDGNEQYF,TGTGCCAGCAGTTACAGGGTTGATGGGAACGAGCAGTACTTC
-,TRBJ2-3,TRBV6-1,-,CASSEPGLFTDTQYF,TGTGCCAGCAGTGAACCGGGACTGTTCACAGATACGCAGTATTTT
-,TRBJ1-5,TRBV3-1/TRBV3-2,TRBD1,CASSHSDRGILVAGNQPQHF,TGTGCCAGCAGCCATTCTGACAGGGGAATTCTAGTAGCTGGCAATCAGCCCCAGCATTTT
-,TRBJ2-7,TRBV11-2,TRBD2,CASSLDIGRGSHYEQYF,TGTGCCAGCAGCTTAGATATAGGGCGGGGGTCTCACTACGAGCAGTACTTC
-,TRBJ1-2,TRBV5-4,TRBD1,CASSGGQGYGYTF,TGTGCCAGCAGCGGGGGACAGGGTTATGGCTACACCTTC
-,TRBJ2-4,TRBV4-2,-,CASSPRVGVGNIQYF,TGTGCCAGCAGCCCAAGAGTAGGGGTCGGAAACATTCAGTACTTC
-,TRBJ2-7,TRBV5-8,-,CASSLDPGLNIYEQYF,TGTGCCAGCAGCTTGGATCCGGGACTCAATATCTACGAGCAGTACTTC
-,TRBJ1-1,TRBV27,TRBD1,CASSRTGMNTEAFF,TGTGCCAGCAGCCGGACAGGCATGAACACTGAAGCTTTCTTT
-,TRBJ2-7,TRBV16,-,CASSQLRNEQYF,TGTGCCAGCAGCCAACTGAGGAACGAGCAGTACTTC
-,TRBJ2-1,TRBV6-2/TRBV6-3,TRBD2,CASSPPGGWFF,TGTGCCAGCAGTCCCCCCGGGGGGTGGTTCTTC
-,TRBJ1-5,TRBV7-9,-,CASSSNSHQPQHF,TGTGCCAGCAGCTCCAACAGTCATCAGCCCCAGCATTTT
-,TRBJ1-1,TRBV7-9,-,CASSSGLPEAFF,TGTGCCAGCAGCTCAGGGTTACCTGAAGCTTTCTTT
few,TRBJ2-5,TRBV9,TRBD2,CASSAGTIQETQYF,TGTGCCAGCAGCGCAGGGACTATCCAAGAGACCCAGTACTTC
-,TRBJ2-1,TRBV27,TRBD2,CASSSGTSGGLNEQFF,TGTGCCAGCAGTTCTGGGACTAGCGGGGGGCTCAATGAGCAGTTCTTC
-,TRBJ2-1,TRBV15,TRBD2,CATSSRVGGVPYNEQFF,TGTGCCACCAGCAGCAGAGTTGGGGGGGTCCCCTACAATGAGCAGTTCTTC
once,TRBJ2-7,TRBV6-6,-,CASSYSVSGQEQYF,TGTGCCAGCAGTTACTCGGTGTCAGGACAAGAGCAGTACTTC
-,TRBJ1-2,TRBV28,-,CASSWQGYGYTF,TGTGCCAGCAGTTGGCAGGGCTATGGCTACACCTTC
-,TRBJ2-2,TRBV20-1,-,CSASLGNTGELFF,TGCAGTGCTAGTCTCGGGAACACCGGGGAGCTGTTTTTT
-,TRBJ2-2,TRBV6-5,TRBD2,CASRGLATNTGELFF,TGTGCCAGCAGAGGACTAGCGACGAACACCGGGGAGCTGTTTTTT
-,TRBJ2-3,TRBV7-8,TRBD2,CASSFSGGDGDTQYF,TGTGCCAGCAGCTTTAGCGGGGGGGATGGAGATACGCAGTATTTT
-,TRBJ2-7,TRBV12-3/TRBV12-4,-,CASRQGGSYEQYF,TGTGCCAGCCGTCAAGGGGGCTCCTACGAGCAGTACTTC
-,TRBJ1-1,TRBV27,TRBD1,CASSPNLRQGVNTEAFF,TGTGCCAGCAGTCCTAATCTTCGACAGGGGGTGAACACTGAAGCTTTCTTT
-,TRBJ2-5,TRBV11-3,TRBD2,CASSLGLRLAGRETQYF,TGTGCCAGCAGCTTAGGCTTGAGGTTAGCGGGGAGGGAGACCCAGTACTTC
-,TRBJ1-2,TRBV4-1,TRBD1,CASSQADRKFYGYTF,TGCGCCAGCAGCCAAGCGGACAGGAAATTCTATGGCTACACCTTC
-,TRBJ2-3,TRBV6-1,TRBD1,CASSEGSGGQDTQYF,TGTGCCAGCAGTGAGGGATCAGGGGGCCAAGATACGCAGTATTTT
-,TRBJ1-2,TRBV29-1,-,CSVARLPGDGYTF,TGCAGCGTCGCCAGGCTCCCAGGGGATGGCTACACCTTC